This T cell receptor (beta chain) was retrieved from a study of cytomegalovirus exposure and HLA in healthy donors. Overall study results and limits: The study listed roughly 160 cytomegalovirus-associated TCR beta chains. Later analysis indicated greater clonal expansion among HLA-associated TCR beta chains than among equally common other chains. Reported findings show TCR beta sequences accurately forecast HLA-A and HLA-B alleles in most subjects.

Vbeta (60) and Jbeta (13) primers were used in the PCR. Sequencing was performed with immunoSEQ multiplex PCR; in TCRdb, only in-frame clones are kept and a portion is missing. The data show about 100,000 clones, around 82% seen once. Remarks on this clone: The antigen is undetermined.

The trim removed 2 bases at V and 4 bases at J, leaving 2 bases unmatched. Germline CDR1 KGHSH, CDR2 LQKENI. The CDR3 runs 14 residues. The chain employs TRBV18 and TRBJ2-5; 9 bases agree with TRBD1. This receptor was taken from a middle-aged woman in good health and CMV-seronegative. The sample comprised PBMCs. The CDR3 reads CASSPETGGETQYF. DNA for the CDR3: TGTGCCAGCTCACCAGAGACAGGGGGAGAGACCCAGTACTTC. The whole variable domain, filled in from reference TRBV18 and TRBJ2-5, reads NAGVMQNPRHLVRRRGQEARLRCSPMKGHSHVYWYRQLPEEGLKFMVYLQKENIIDESGMPKERFSAEFPKEGPSILRIQQVVRGDSAAYFCASSPETGGETQYFGPGTRLLVL.